This passage covers 11 T cell receptor beta chains from one sample sequenced in a study of OX40 agonist ivuxolimab in advanced cancers. Clones were read by immunoSEQ multiplex PCR, and TCRdb kept only the in-frame ones, dropping some. The sample lists fewer than 90,000 clones, about nine tenths seen once, with approximately 1.3% in the top ten. Material: CD4+ or CD8+ T cells sorted from blood, obtained in a trial of the OX40 agonist ivuxolimab. The source of these receptors is an adult with an advanced solid tumor such as melanoma, head and neck, liver or kidney cancer.

The chain has TRBV9 and TRBJ2-1; a weak D match, TRBD2 (5 bases). Per the germline V gene, CDR1 is SGDLS and CDR2 is YYNGEE. The V and J ends lost 3 bases and 8 bases respectively, with 9 bases between them. The CDR3 is 12 residues long. The CDR3 sequence is CASSERADEQFF. The DNA for the CDR3 is TGTGCCAGCAGCGAAAGAGCGGATGAGCAGTTCTTC.

The J gene is TRBJ2-7, the V gene TRBV5-1; TRBD2 agrees at 8 bases. The CDR3 runs to 17 residues. The V segment lost 1 base and the J segment 0 bases; nucleotides outside the gene matches: 9. CDR1 and CDR2 (germline): SGHRS, YFSETQ. In DNA form, the CDR3 reads TGCGCCAGCAGCTTGATCGCGGGGGGCACTAGCTCCTACGAGCAGTACTTC. Translation: CASSLIAGGTSSYEQYF.

For the CDR3, the DNA is TGTGCCAGCAGCTTAGGCGGACCTGGAGAGCAGTACTTC. It is translated as CASSLGGPGEQYF. This sequence joins TRBV11-2 and TRBJ2-7; D not certain. V was pared by 1 base and J by 7 bases, with 11 bases between. CDR3 length: 13 residues. The germline CDR1 and CDR2 sequences are SGHAT and FQNNGV. The variable domain in full, completed from reference TRBV11-2 and TRBJ2-7, reads EAGVAQSPRYKIIEKRQSVAFWCNPISGHATLYWYQQILGQGPKLLIQFQNNGVVDDSQLPKDRFSAERLKGVDSTLKIQPAKLEDSAVYLCASSLGGPGEQYFGPGTRLTVT.

The CDR3 DNA reads as TGTGCCAGCAGCTTATATGATGAGAACACTGAAGCTTTCTTT. Amino acid sequence: CASSLYDENTEAFF. The chain employs TRBV7-9 and TRBJ1-1; D not certain. The CDR3 is 14 residues long. Germline CDR1 and CDR2: SEHNR and FQNEAQ (reference sequence). V lost 2 bases to trimming and J lost 1 base, with 8 bases between them.

The V and J genes are TRBV6-6 and TRBJ1-5; D perhaps matches TRBD1 (6 bases). Germline values: CDR1 MNHNY, CDR2 SVGAGI (reference sequence). This CDR3 is built from 14 residues. V lost 6 bases and J 6 bases, leaving 15 bases between the germline ends. CDR3: CASSPRGGRQPQHF. Written as DNA, the CDR3 is TGTGCCAGCAGCCCCAGGGGCGGACGTCAGCCCCAGCATTTT.

This chain links TRBV29-1 with TRBJ1-1; D not resolved. From germline, CDR1 is SQVTM and CDR2 ANQGSEA. The CDR3 extends over 13 amino acids. V was trimmed by 4 bases and J by 0 bases, leaving 9 bases between them. CDR3 in amino acids: CSVVSQMNTEAFF. As DNA, the CDR3 is TGCAGCGTTGTGTCACAGATGAACACTGAAGCTTTCTTT.

The gene calls are TRBV5-1 and TRBJ1-2; weak D call: TRBD1 (5 bases). Trimming cost V 2 bases and J 4 bases, with 9 bases left between them. The germline CDR1 and CDR2 sequences are SGHRS and YFSETQ. The CDR3 sequence is 13 residues long. The CDR3 spells CASSFGDGYGYTF. The CDR3 DNA sequence: TGCGCCAGCAGCTTTGGGGACGGCTATGGCTACACCTTC.

The chain employs TRBV7-8 and TRBJ2-1, with no clear D. CDR3 length: 11 residues. Germline loops: CDR1 SGHVS, CDR2 FQNEAQ. V was pared by 5 bases and J by 6 bases, with 5 bases between. CDR3 in DNA: TGTGCCAGCAGCCCGTTCAATGAGCAGTTCTTC. Translation gives CASSPFNEQFF.

The chain joins TRBV5-4 to TRBJ2-1; D possibly corresponds to TRBD1 (6 bases). Germline assignment: CDR1 SGHNT and CDR2 YYREEE (reference sequence). V lost 1 base to trimming and J lost 8 bases, with 19 bases between them. The CDR3 consists of 16 residues. The CDR3 DNA reads as TGTGCCAGCAGCTTGTTCTTCGGGACAAAAAAAGATGAGCAGTTCTTC. Protein sequence: CASSLFFGTKKDEQFF.

The chain combines TRBV10-3 with TRBJ2-3; weak D call: TRBD1 (6 bases). CDR1 and CDR2 (germline): ENHRY, SYGVKD. Trimming took off 7 bases at V and 0 bases at J, with 11 bases between the two ends. The CDR3 is 14 amino acids. For the CDR3, the DNA is TGTGCCATCACCAGGGGTGGAAGCACAGATACGCAGTATTTT. Translated: CAITRGGSTDTQYF.

The chain joins TRBV27 to TRBJ1-4, with a weak D call TRBD1 (5 bases). The CDR3 runs to 14 residues. V was pared by 11 bases and J by 13 bases, with 26 bases between. Looked up from germline, CDR1 is MNHEY and CDR2 is SMNVEV (reference sequence). The CDR3 reads CAVQRGDSQLSLFF. CDR3 bases: TGTGCCGTTCAGAGAGGCGACAGTCAGTTGTCACTGTTTTTT.